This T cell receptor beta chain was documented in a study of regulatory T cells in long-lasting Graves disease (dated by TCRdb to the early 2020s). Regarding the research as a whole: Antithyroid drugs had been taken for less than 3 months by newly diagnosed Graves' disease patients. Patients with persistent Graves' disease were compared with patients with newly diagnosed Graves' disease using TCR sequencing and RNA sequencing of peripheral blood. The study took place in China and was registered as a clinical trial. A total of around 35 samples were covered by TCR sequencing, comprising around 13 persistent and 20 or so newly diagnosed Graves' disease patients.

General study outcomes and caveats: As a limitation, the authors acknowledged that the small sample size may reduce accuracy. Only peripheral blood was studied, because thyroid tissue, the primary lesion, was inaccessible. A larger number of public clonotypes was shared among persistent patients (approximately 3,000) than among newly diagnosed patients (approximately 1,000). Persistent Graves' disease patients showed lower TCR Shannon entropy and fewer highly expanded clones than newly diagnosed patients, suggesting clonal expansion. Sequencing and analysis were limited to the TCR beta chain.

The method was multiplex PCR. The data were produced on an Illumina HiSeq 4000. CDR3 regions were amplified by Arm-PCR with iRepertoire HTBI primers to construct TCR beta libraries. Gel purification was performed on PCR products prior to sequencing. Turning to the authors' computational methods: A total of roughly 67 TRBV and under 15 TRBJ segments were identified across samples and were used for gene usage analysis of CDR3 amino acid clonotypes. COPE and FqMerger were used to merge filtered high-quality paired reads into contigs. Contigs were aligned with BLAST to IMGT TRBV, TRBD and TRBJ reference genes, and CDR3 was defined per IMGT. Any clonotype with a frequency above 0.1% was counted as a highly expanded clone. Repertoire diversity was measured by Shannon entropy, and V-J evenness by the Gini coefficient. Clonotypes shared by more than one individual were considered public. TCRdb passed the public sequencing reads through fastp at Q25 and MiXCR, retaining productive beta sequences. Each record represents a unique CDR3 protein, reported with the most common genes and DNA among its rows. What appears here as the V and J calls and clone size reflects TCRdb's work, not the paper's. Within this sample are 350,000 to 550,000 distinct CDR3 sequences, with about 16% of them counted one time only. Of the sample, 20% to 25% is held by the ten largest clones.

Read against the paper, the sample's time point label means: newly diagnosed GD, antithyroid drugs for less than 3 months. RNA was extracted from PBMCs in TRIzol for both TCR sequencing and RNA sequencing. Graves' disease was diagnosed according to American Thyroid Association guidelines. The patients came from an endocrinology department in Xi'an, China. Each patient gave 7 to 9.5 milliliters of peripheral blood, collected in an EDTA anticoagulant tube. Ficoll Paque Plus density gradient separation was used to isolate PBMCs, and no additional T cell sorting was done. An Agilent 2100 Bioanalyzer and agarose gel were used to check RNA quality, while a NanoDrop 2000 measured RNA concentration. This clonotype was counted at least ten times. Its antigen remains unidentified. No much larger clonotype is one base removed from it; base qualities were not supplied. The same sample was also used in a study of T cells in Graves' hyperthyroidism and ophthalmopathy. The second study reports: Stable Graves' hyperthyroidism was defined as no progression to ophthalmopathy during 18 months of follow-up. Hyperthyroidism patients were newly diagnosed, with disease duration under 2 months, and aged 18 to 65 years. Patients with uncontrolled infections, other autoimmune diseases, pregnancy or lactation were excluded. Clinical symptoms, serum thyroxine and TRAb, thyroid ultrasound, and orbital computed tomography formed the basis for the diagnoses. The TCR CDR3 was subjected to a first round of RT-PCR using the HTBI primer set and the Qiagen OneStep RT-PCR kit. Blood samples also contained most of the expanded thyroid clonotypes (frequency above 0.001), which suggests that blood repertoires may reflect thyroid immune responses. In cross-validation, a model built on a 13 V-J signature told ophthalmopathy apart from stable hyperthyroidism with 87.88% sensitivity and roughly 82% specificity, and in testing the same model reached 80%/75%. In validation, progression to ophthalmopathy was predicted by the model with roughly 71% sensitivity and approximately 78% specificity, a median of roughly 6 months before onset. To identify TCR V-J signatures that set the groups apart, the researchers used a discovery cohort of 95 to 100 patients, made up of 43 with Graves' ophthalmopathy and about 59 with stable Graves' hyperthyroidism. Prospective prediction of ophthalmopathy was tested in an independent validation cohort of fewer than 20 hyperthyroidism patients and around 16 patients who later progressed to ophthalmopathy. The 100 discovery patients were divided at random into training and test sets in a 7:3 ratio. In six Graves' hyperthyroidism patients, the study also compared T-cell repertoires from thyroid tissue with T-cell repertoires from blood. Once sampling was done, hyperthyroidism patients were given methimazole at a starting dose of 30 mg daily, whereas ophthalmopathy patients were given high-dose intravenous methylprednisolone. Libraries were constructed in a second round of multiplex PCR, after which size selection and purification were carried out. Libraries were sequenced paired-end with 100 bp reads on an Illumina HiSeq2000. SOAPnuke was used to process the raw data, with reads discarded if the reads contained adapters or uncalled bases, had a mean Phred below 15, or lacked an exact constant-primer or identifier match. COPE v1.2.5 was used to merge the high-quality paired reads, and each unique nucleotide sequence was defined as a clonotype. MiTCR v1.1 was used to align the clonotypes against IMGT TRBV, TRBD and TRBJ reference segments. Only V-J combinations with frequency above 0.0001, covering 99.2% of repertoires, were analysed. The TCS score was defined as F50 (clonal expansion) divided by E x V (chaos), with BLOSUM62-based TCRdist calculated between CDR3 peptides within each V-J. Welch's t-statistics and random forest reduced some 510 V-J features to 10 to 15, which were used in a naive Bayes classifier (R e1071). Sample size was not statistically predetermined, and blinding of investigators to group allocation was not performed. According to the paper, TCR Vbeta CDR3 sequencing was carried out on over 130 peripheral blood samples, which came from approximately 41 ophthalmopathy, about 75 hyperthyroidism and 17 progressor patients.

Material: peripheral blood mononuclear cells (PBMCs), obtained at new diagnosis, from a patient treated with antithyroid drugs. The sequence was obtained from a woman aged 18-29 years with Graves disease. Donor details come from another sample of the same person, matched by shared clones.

CDR3 protein: CASSAPRGLAMDNEQFF. The sequenced DNA: TGTGCCAGCAGCGCACCGCGGGGGCTAGCGATGGACAATGAGCAGTTCTTC. The chain is encoded by TRBV13 joined to TRBJ2-1; TRBD2 might be the D gene, on 7 matching bases. Looking up the germline V gene (reference sequence) yields CDR1 PRHDT and CDR2 FYEKMQ. The V and J ends are trimmed by 5 bases and 5 bases, leaving 22 bases between them. From cysteine to phenylalanine, the CDR3 is 17 amino acids long. Only the CDR3 region is kept as DNA, spanning 51 bases read in frame from base 1.